This T cell receptor beta chain was observed in a study of shared clonotypes between healthy human individuals. Libraries were prepared by immunoSEQ multiplex PCR; TCRdb keeps only in-frame clonotypes and omits some of them. The sample lists approximately 1,500,000 clones, roughly 95% occurring once. In its sample, this clone was seen once. Between the trimmed V and J ends, which lost 8 bases and 6 bases, there was a span of 14 bases. The CDR3 covers 12 residues. Germline loops: CDR1 MNHNS, CDR2 SASEGT. What was sequenced was naive CD4+ T cells sorted from blood. Subset reported: CD45RA+ positively selected. The receptor's source is a man aged 25-45 years in good health. The genes are TRBV6-1 and TRBJ2-7; D remains ambiguous. The CDR3 DNA reads TGTGCCAGCGACGTGCGTTTCGGCGAGCAGTACTTC. This translates into CASDVRFGEQYF.